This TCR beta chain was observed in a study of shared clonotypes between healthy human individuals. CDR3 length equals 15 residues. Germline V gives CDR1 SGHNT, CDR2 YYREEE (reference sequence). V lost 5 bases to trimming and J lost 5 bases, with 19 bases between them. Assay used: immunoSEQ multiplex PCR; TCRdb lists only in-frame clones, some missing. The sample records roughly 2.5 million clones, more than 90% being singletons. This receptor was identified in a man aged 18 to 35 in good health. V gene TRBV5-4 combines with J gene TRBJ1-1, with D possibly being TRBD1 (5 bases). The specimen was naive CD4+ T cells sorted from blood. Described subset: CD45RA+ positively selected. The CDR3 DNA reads TGTGCCAGCAGTTTCCGAGGGGAGGTTGGGACTGAAGCTTTCTTT. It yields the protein CASSFRGEVGTEAFF.